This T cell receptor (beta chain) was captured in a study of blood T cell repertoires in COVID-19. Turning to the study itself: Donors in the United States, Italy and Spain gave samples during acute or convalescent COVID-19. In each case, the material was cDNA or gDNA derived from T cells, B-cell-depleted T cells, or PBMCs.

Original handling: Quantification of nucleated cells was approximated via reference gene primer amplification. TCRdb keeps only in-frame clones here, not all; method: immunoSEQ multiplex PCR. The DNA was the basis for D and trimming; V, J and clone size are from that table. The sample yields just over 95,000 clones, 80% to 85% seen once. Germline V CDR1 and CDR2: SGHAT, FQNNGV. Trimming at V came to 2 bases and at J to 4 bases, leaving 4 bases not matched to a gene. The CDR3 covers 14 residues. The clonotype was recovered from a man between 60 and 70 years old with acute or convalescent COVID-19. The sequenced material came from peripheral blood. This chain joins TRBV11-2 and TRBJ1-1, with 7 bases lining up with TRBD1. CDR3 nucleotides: TGTGCCAGCAGCTTAAGGGGGCTGGTCACTGAAGCTTTCTTT. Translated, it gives CASSLRGLVTEAFF.